A selection of T cell receptor beta chains follows, all from one sample in a study of cytomegalovirus exposure and HLA in healthy donors. The method was immunoSEQ multiplex PCR; TCRdb's version includes in-frame clones alone and lacks a portion of them. The sample yields some 180,000 clones, around four fifths seen once. Sequencing input: PBMCs. The receptors here all came from a man younger than 35 in good health and CMV-seronegative. Each CDR3 is given with its conserved first and last residue. A D gene is named only where the DNA matches it firmly. Clone size is given for some rows only: seen once, a few or many times, or a class if the clone is expanded.

>TRBV6-6|NA|TRBJ1-1|TRBD1
CATTIQGDVTEAFF
TGTGCCACCACCATACAGGGGGATGTCACTGAAGCTTTCTTT
>TRBV18|NA|TRBJ2-4|NA
CASSPSRGRMGNIQYF
TGTGCCAGCTCACCTTCCAGGGGAAGAATGGGAAACATTCAGTACTTC
>TRBV7-8|NA|TRBJ2-5|NA
CASSPGVADLTQYF
TGTGCCAGCAGCCCCGGGGTAGCGGATTTAACCCAGTACTTC
>TRBV27|NA|TRBJ2-1|TRBD2
CASSSPGGGSYNEQFF
TGTGCCAGCAGTTCGCCCGGGGGGGGGTCCTACAATGAGCAGTTCTTC
>TRBV19|NA|TRBJ1-1|NA
CASSPRTSTEAFF
TGTGCCAGTAGTCCCCGGACAAGCACTGAAGCTTTCTTT
>TRBV13|NA|TRBJ1-2|NA
CASSLRMPGNGYTF
TGTGCCAGCAGCTTAAGGATGCCGGGAAATGGCTACACCTTC
>TRBV7-2|few|TRBJ2-2|NA
CASSLTGRVNTGELFF
TGTGCCAGCAGCTTAACAGGGAGGGTGAACACCGGGGAGCTGTTTTTT
>TRBV9|NA|TRBJ1-1|TRBD1
CASSVGTGGMNTEAFF
TGTGCCAGCAGCGTAGGGACAGGGGGCATGAACACTGAAGCTTTCTTT
>TRBV11-3|NA|TRBJ2-7|NA
CASSPLGYEQYF
TGTGCCAGCAGCCCCCTCGGGTACGAGCAGTACTTC
>TRBV6-5|NA|TRBJ2-7|TRBD1
CASSYTPGQGREEQYF
TGTGCCAGCAGTTACACGCCGGGACAGGGGCGAGAGGAGCAGTACTTC
>TRBV27|NA|TRBJ1-5|NA
CASSGGYSNQPQHF
TGTGCCAGCAGTGGAGGCTACAGCAATCAGCCCCAGCATTTT
>TRBV30|NA|TRBJ1-4|TRBD1
CAWTEGGREKLFF
TGTGCCTGGACAGAAGGGGGCAGGGAAAAACTGTTTTTT
>TRBV27|NA|TRBJ1-2|NA
CASSPGAPSGYTF
TGTGCCAGCAGCCCAGGGGCACCGAGCGGCTACACCTTC
>TRBV5-1|NA|TRBJ2-1|TRBD1
CASSLSRGSSYNEQFF
TGCGCCAGCAGCCTGAGCAGGGGGAGCTCCTACAATGAGCAGTTCTTC
>TRBV7-6|NA|TRBJ2-2|TRBD1
CAGAGQGGAGELFF
TGTGCCGGCGCGGGACAGGGAGGCGCCGGGGAGCTGTTTTTT
>TRBV11-2|NA|TRBJ2-7|NA
CASSSVEQYF
TGTGCCAGCAGCTCCGTCGAGCAGTACTTC
>TRBV7-9|NA|TRBJ1-5|TRBD1
CASSSGQGNQPQHF
TGTGCCAGCAGCTCGGGACAGGGGAATCAGCCCCAGCATTTT
>TRBV2|NA|TRBJ1-1|NA
CASSRGVGHTEAFF
TGTGCCAGCAGCCGCGGAGTCGGCCACACTGAAGCTTTCTTT
>TRBV19|NA|TRBJ1-1|NA
CASTRQGHTEAFF
TGTGCCAGTACCCGTCAGGGGCATACTGAAGCTTTCTTT
>TRBV4-2|few|TRBJ2-2|NA
CASSQDGTYTGELFF
TGTGCCAGCAGCCAAGACGGGACATACACCGGGGAGCTGTTTTTT
>TRBV27|NA|TRBJ2-7|TRBD2
CASSSRTLAGAYEQYF
TGTGCCAGCAGTTCCCGTACACTAGCGGGAGCCTACGAGCAGTACTTC
>TRBV2|NA|TRBJ2-2|NA
CASSPTASSNTGELFF
TGTGCCAGCTCCCCGACAGCCTCTTCAAACACCGGGGAGCTGTTTTTT
>TRBV5-4|NA|TRBJ1-1|NA
CASSRQSRNTEAFF
TGTGCCAGCAGCCGACAGTCAAGGAACACTGAAGCTTTCTTT
>TRBV11-2|NA|TRBJ1-3|NA
CASSQTLISGNTIYF
TGTGCCAGCAGTCAGACTTTAATCTCTGGAAACACCATATATTTT
>TRBV27|NA|TRBJ2-3|NA
CASRLVSDGTPLPDTQYF
TGTGCCAGCCGATTAGTTTCCGATGGGACTCCCCTCCCAGATACGCAGTATTTT
>TRBV2|NA|TRBJ2-7|TRBD1
CASSEADRGSYEQYF
TGTGCCAGCAGTGAAGCGGACAGGGGATCCTACGAGCAGTACTTC
>TRBV2|NA|TRBJ1-5|NA
CASSGSGGFRAEIQPQHF
TGTGCCAGCAGTGGTTCGGGTGGATTCAGGGCTGAGATACAGCCCCAGCATTTT
>TRBV5-5|NA|TRBJ2-1|TRBD2
CASSLVTSGGVYNEQFF
TGTGCCAGCAGCTTGGTGACTAGCGGGGGGGTCTACAATGAGCAGTTCTTC
>TRBV20-1|NA|TRBJ1-3|NA
CSAYSGNTIYF
TGCAGTGCCTACTCTGGAAACACCATATATTTT
>TRBV5-4|NA|TRBJ1-2|NA
CASSFGQQNYGYTF
TGTGCCAGCAGCTTTGGACAGCAGAACTATGGCTACACCTTC
>TRBV7-9|few|TRBJ2-1|NA
CASSILNEQFF
TGTGCCAGCAGCATACTAAATGAGCAGTTCTTC
>TRBV7-6|NA|TRBJ2-2|TRBD1
CASSKGTGGTGELFF
TGTGCCAGCAGCAAAGGGACAGGGGGGACCGGGGAGCTGTTTTTT
>TRBV19|NA|TRBJ2-7|NA
CASSIGRGRAYEQYF
TGTGCCAGTAGTATAGGGCGGGGGCGAGCCTACGAGCAGTACTTC
>TRBV30|NA|TRBJ2-5|TRBD2
CAWKERGETQYF
TGTGCCTGGAAGGAGCGGGGGGAGACCCAGTACTTC
>TRBV6-5|NA|TRBJ2-3|NA
CASTRSQGTDTQYF
TGTGCCAGCACCCGTTCCCAGGGGACAGATACGCAGTATTTT
>TRBV2|NA|TRBJ1-2|NA
CASSDLDRLGYTF
TGTGCCAGCAGTGACCTCGACAGGTTGGGCTACACCTTC
>TRBV27|NA|TRBJ2-1|NA
CASSLSGGWGSYNEQFF
TGTGCCAGCAGTTTAAGTGGGGGGTGGGGCTCCTACAATGAGCAGTTCTTC
>TRBV18|NA|TRBJ1-1|TRBD1
CASSEVDRGTEAFF
TGTGCCAGCTCCGAAGTAGACAGGGGCACTGAAGCTTTCTTT
>TRBV7-9|NA|TRBJ1-2|NA
CASTDGQGSYGYTF
TGTGCCAGCACCGATGGGCAGGGTAGCTATGGCTACACCTTC
>TRBV18|NA|TRBJ2-4|NA
CASSYFTSLDIQYF
TGTGCCAGCTCATACTTTACGAGTCTGGACATTCAGTACTTC
>TRBV6-5|NA|TRBJ1-2|NA
CASSYPGADANYGYTF
TGTGCCAGCAGTTACCCAGGAGCGGACGCTAACTATGGCTACACCTTC
>TRBV27|NA|TRBJ2-3|NA
CASSFPFRRAPDTQYF
TGTGCCAGCAGTTTCCCCTTCAGGAGGGCCCCAGATACGCAGTATTTT
>TRBV9|NA|TRBJ1-1|NA
CASSVAQVMNTEAFF
TGTGCCAGCAGCGTAGCGCAGGTCATGAACACTGAAGCTTTCTTT
>TRBV2|few|TRBJ2-2|TRBD1
CASSPNRDRDPDTGELFF
TGTGCCAGCAGCCCCAACCGGGACAGGGACCCCGACACCGGGGAGCTGTTTTTT
>TRBV6-6|NA|TRBJ2-1|NA
CASSPLGLHYNEQFF
TGTGCCAGCAGTCCTCTGGGACTTCACTACAATGAGCAGTTCTTC
>TRBV19|NA|TRBJ2-2|TRBD1
CASSPTGGLPGELFF
TGTGCCAGTAGCCCGACAGGGGGTCTACCCGGGGAGCTGTTTTTT
>TRBV5-4|NA|TRBJ2-1|NA
CASSRGQSSYNEQFF
TGTGCCAGCAGCCGCGGACAAAGCTCCTACAATGAGCAGTTCTTC
>TRBV19|NA|TRBJ2-7|TRBD1
CASSTQTGYGTYEQYF
TGTGCCAGTAGTACACAGACAGGGTATGGGACCTACGAGCAATACTTC
>TRBV18|NA|TRBJ2-7|TRBD2
CASSPPSWAGGHEQYF
TGTGCCAGCTCTCCCCCTTCGTGGGCGGGGGGGCACGAGCAGTACTTC
>TRBV7-2|NA|TRBJ2-7|TRBD1
CASTLQQGGNEQYF
TGTGCCAGCACCTTACAACAGGGGGGCAACGAGCAGTACTTC
>TRBV19|once|TRBJ1-5|NA
CASSIHRFLNQPQHF
TGTGCCAGTAGTATCCACAGGTTCCTTAATCAGCCCCAGCATTTT